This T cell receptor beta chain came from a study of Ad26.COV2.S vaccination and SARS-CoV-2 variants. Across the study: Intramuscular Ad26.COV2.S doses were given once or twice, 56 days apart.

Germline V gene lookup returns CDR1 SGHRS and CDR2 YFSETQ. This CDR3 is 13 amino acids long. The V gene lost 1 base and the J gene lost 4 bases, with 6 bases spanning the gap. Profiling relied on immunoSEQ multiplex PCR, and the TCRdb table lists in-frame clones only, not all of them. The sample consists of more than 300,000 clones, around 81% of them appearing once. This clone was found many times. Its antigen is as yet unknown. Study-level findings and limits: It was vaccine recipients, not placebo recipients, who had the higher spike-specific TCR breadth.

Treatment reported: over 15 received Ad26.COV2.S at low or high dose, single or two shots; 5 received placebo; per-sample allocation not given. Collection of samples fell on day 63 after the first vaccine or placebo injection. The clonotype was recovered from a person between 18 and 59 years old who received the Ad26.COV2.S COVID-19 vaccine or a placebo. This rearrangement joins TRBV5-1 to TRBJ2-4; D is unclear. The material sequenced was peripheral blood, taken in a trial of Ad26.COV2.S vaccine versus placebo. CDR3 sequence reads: CASSLTDKNIQYF. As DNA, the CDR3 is TGCGCCAGCAGCTTGACAGATAAAAACATTCAGTACTTC.